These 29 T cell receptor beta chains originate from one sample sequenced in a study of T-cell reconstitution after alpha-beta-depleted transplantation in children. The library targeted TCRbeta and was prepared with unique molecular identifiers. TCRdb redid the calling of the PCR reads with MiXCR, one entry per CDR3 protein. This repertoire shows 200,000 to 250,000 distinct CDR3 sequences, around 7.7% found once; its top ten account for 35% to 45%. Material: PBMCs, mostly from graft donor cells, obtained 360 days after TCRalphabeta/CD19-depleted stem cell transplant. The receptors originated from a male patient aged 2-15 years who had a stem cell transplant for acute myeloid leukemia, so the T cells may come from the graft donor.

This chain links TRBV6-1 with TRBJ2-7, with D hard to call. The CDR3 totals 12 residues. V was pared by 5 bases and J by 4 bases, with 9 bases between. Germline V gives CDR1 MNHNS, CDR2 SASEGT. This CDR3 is CASSTFPYEQYV. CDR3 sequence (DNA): TGTGCCAGCAGTACCTTTCCGTACGAGCAGTACGTC.

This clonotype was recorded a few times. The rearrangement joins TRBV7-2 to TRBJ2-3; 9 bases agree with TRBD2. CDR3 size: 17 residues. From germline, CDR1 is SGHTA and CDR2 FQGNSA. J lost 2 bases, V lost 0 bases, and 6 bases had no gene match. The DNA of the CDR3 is TGTGCCAGCAGCTTAGCGCGACTAGCGGTACTCACAGATACGCAGTATTTT. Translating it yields CASSLARLAVLTDTQYF.

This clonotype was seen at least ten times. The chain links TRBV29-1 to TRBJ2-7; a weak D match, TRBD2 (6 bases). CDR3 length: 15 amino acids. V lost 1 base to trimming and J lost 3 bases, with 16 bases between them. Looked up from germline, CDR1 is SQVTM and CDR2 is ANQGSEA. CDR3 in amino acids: CSVEGRGTTDYEQYF. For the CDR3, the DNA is TGCAGCGTTGAAGGGCGGGGTACGACTGACTACGAGCAGTACTTC.

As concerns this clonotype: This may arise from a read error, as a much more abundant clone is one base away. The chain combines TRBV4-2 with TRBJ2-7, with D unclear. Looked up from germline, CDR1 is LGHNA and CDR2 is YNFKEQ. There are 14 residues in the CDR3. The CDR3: CVSSQSSNVYEQYF. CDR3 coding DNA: TGTGTCAGCAGCCAGTCCAGCAATGTATACGAGCAGTACTTC.

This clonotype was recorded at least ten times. Written as DNA, the CDR3 is TGTGCCAGCAGCCCAGGATTCAATCAGCCCCAGCATTTT. Translated: CASSPGFNQPQHF. The chain carries TRBV12-3 or TRBV12-4 and TRBJ1-5; no definite D call. CDR3 length equals 13 residues. The V end lost 6 bases, the J end lost 3 bases, and 9 bases lay between the germline ends.

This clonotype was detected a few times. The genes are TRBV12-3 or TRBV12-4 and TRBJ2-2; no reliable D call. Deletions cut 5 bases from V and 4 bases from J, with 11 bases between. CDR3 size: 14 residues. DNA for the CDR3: TGTGCCAGCAGTCGTAGTTCAGGCACCGGGGAGCTGTTTTTT. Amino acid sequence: CASSRSSGTGELFF.

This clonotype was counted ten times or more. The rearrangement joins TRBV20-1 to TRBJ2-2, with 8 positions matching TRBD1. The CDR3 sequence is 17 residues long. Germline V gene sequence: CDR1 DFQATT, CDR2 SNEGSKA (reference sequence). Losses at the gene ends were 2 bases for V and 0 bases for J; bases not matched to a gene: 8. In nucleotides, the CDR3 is TGCAGTGCTAGAATACCCAGGGGGCAGTCGAACACCGGGGAGCTGTTTTTT. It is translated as CSARIPRGQSNTGELFF.

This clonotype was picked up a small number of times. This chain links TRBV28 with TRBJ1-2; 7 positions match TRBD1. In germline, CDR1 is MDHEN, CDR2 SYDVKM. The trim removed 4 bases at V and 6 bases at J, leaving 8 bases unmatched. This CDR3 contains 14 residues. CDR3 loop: CASSSLTGINGYTF. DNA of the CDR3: TGTGCCAGCAGTTCTCTGACAGGGATTAATGGCTACACCTTC.

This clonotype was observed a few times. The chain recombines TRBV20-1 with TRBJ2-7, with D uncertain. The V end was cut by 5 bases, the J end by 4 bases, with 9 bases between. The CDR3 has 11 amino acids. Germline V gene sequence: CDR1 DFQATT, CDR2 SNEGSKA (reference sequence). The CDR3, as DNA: TGCAGTGCTGATCTAGGATACGAGCAGTACTTC. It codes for CSADLGYEQYF.

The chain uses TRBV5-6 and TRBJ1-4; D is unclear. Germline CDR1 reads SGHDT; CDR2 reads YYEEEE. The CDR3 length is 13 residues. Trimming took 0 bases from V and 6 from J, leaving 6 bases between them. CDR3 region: CASSLEVDEKLFF. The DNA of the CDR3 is TGTGCCAGCAGCTTGGAGGTGGATGAAAAACTGTTTTTT.

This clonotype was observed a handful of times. CDR3 sequence reads: CASSSDRGREKLFF. For the CDR3, the DNA is TGTGCCAGCTCATCGGACAGGGGCAGAGAAAAACTGTTTTTT. This sequence joins TRBV18 and TRBJ1-4; 9 bases align to TRBD1. The CDR3 extends over 14 amino acids. Trimming took 5 bases from V and 8 from J; bases not matched to a gene: 6. From germline, CDR1 is KGHSH and CDR2 LQKENI.

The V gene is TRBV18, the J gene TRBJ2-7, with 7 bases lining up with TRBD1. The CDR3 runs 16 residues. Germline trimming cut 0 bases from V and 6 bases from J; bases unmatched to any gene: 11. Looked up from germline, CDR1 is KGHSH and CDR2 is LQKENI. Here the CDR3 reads CASSPPFNRGHSEQYF. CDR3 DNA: TGTGCCAGCTCACCACCGTTTAACAGGGGCCACTCCGAGCAGTACTTC.

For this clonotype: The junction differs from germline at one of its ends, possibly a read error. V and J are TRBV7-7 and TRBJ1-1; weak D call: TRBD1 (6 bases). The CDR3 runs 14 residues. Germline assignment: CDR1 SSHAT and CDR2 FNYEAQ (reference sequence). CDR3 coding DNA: TGTGCTAGCAGCCTGCAGGGGAAGGGCACTGAAGCTTTCTTT. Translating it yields CASSLQGKGTEAFF.

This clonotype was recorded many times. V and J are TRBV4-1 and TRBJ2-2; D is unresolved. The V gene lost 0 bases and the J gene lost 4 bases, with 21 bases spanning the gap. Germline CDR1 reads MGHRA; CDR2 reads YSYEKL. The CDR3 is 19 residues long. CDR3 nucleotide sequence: TGCGCCAGCAGCCAAGACGAGTGGCTGGGCCTGTCCCCCACCGGGGAGCTGTTTTTT. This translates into CASSQDEWLGLSPTGELFF.

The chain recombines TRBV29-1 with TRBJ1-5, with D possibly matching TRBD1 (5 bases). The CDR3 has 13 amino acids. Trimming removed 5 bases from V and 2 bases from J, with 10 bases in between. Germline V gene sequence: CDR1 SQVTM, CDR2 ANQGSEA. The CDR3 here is CSVRQGRNQPQHF. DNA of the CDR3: TGCAGCGTTCGGCAGGGCCGCAATCAGCCCCAGCATTTT.

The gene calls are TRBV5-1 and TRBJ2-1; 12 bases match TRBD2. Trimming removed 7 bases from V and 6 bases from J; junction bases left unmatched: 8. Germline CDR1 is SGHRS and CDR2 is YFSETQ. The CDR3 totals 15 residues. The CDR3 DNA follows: TGCGCCAGCTTCCGGACTAGCGGGACAGTCAATGAGCAGTTCTTC. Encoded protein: CASFRTSGTVNEQFF.

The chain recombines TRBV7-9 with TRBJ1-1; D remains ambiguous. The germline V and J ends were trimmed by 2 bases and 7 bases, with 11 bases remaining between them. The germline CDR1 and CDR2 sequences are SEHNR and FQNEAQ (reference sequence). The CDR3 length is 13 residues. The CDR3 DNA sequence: TGTGCCAGCAGCTTAAATTTTGGGAGTGAAGCTTTCTTT. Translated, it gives CASSLNFGSEAFF.

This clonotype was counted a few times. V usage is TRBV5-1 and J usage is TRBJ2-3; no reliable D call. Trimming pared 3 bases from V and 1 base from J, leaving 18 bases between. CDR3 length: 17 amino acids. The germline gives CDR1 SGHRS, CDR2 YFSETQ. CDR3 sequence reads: CASSSPKGSAGTDTQYF. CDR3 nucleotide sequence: TGCGCCAGCAGCTCACCAAAAGGGTCGGCTGGCACAGATACGCAGTATTTT.

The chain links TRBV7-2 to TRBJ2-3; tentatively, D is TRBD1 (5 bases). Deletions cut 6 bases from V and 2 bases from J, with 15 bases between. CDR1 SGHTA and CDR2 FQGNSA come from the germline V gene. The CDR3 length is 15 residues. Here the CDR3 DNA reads TGTGCCAGCAGTTCCCGACAGAAAAACACAGATACGCAGTATTTT. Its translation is CASSSRQKNTDTQYF.

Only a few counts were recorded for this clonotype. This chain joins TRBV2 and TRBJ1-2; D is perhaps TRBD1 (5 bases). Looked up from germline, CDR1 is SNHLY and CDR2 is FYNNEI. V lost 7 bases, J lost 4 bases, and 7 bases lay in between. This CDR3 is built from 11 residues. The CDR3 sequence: CASTRAYGYTF. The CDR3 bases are TGTGCCAGCACCAGGGCCTATGGCTACACCTTC.

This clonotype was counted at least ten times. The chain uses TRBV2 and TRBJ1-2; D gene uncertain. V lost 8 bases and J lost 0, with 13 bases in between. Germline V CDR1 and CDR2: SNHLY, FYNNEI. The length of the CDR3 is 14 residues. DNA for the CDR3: TGTGCCAGCTGGAGAAGGGAATCTAACTATGGCTACACCTTC. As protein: CASWRRESNYGYTF.

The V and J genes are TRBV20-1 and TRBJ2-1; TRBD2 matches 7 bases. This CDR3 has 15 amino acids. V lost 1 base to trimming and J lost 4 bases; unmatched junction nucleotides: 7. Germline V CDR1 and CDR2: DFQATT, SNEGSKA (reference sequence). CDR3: CSARVSTSEYNEQFF. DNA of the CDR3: TGCAGTGCTAGAGTGAGTACTAGCGAATACAATGAGCAGTTCTTC.

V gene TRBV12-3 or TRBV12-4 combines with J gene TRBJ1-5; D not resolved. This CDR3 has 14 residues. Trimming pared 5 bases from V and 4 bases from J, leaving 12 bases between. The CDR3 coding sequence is TGTGCCAGCAGTATTCTTCAGGAGAATCAGCCCCAGCATTTT. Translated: CASSILQENQPQHF.

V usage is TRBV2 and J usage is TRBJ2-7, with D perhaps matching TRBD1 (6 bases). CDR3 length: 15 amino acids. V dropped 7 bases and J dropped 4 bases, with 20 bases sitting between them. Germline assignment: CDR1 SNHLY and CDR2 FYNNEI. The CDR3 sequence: CASTYRQGMPYEQYF. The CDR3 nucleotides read TGTGCCAGCACTTATCGGCAGGGGATGCCTTACGAGCAGTACTTC. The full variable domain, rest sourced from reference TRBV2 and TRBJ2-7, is EPEVTQTPSHQVTQMGQEVILRCVPISNHLYFYWYRQILGQKVEFLVSFYNNEISEKSEIFDDQFSVERPDGSNFTLKIRSTKLEDSAMYFCASTYRQGMPYEQYFGPGTRLTVT.

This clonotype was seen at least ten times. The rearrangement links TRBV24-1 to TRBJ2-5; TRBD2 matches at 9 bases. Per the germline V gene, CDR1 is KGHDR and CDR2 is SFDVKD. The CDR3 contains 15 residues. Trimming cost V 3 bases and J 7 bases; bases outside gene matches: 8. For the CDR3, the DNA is TGTGCCACCAGTGATAGTAGCGGGGGTCCCGGGACCCAGTACTTC. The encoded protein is CATSDSSGGPGTQYF.

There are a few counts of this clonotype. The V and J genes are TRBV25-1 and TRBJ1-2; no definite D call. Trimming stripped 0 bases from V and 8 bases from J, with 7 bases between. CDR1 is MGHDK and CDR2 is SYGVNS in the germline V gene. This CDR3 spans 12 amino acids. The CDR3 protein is CASSEYRLGYTF. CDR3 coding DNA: TGTGCCAGCAGTGAATACCGCTTAGGCTACACCTTC.

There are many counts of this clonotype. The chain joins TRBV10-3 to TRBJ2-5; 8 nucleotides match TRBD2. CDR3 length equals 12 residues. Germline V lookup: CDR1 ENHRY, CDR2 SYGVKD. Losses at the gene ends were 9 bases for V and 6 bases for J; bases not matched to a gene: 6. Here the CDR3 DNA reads TGTGCCATTATTAGCGGGAAGAAGACCCAGTACTTC. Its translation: CAIISGKKTQYF.

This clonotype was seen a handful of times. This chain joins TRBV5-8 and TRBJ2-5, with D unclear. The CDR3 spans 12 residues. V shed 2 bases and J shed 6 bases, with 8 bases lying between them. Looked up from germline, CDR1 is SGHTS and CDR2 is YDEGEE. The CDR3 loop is CASSFVVQTQYF. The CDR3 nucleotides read TGTGCCAGCAGCTTCGTTGTCCAGACCCAGTACTTC. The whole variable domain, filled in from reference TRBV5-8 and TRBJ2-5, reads EAGVTQSPTHLIKTRGQQATLRCSPISGHTSVYWYQQALGLGLQFLLWYDEGEERNRGNFPPRFSGRQFPNYSSELNVNALELEDSALYLCASSFVVQTQYFGPGTRLLVL.

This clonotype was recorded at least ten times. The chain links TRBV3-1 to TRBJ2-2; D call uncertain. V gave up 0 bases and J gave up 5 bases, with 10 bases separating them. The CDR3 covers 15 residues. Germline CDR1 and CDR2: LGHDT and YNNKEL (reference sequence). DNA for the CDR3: TGTGCCAGCAGCCAAGATCCTTGGCTAACCGGGGAGCTGTTTTTT. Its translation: CASSQDPWLTGELFF.